This TCR beta chain comes out of a study of blood T cell repertoires in COVID-19. V lost 8 bases, J lost 0 bases, and 17 bases lay in between. This CDR3 is 15 amino acids long. Germline V gene data show CDR1 as SNHLY and CDR2 as FYNNEI. Only in-frame clones appear in the TCRdb table, and some are missing; sequencing was by immunoSEQ multiplex PCR. The data show fewer than 350,000 clones, around 85% seen once. Recruited during active infection, patients (from Seattle) were subsequently followed longitudinally. The V call is TRBV2, the J call TRBJ2-7, with D maybe TRBD1 (5 bases). Sequencing input: peripheral blood. The sequence was collected from a woman in her twenties or thirties with COVID-19, enrolled during active disease. In nucleotides, the CDR3 is TGTGCCAGCGCCGGCAGTAGGACAAACTCCTACGAGCAGTACTTC. It encodes CASAGSRTNSYEQYF.